Presented here are 5 T cell receptor beta chains from one specimen sequenced in a study of response to subunit inactivated influenza vaccine. MiXCR was run by TCRdb on the RT-PCR reads, yielding one entry per CDR3 protein. The data show around 710,000 distinct CDR3 sequences, 11% to 15% seen once. The starting material was PBMCs from blood, obtained less than 15 days before vaccination. The receptor source for this set is a man aged 45 to 65 who received an inactivated influenza vaccine.

This clonotype has more than one count but fewer than ten. The V gene is TRBV27, the J gene TRBJ2-1; 13 nucleotides match TRBD2. V was clipped by 8 bases and J by 10 bases; unmatched bases: 8. Germline CDR1 MNHEY, CDR2 SMNVEV (reference sequence). This CDR3 is 14 amino acids long. For the CDR3, the DNA is TGTGCCAGCTCGACTAGCGGGAGGCTGATAGAGCAGTTCTTC. This encodes CASSTSGRLIEQFF.

This clonotype has only a few counts. The chain carries TRBV12-3 or TRBV12-4 and TRBJ2-1; TRBD1 matches at 11 bases. The length of the CDR3 is 15 residues. V shed 5 bases, J shed 7 bases, and the junction held 7 bases outside the gene matches. The CDR3 coding sequence is TGTGCCAGCAGTCCCGGACAGGGGGCGGTAAATGAGCAGTTCTTC. Translation gives CASSPGQGAVNEQFF.

This chain links TRBV5-1 with TRBJ2-7; D is ambiguous. This CDR3 is 13 amino acids long. Trimming removed 0 bases at V and 3 bases at J, with 7 bases between. Per the germline V gene, CDR1 is SGHRS and CDR2 is YFSETQ. CDR3 protein: CASSLDARYEQYF. Written as DNA, the CDR3 is TGCGCCAGCAGCTTGGACGCTCGCTACGAGCAGTACTTC.

This chain joins TRBV28 and TRBJ2-3; tentatively, D is TRBD2 (6 bases). With 3 bases removed from V and 5 bases from J, the gap between germline ends came to 15 bases. The germline CDR1 and CDR2 sequences are MDHEN and SYDVKM. The CDR3 contains 15 residues. DNA of the CDR3: TGTGCCAGCAGTTTTTCTCCGGGGGTCCGAGATACGCAGTATTTT. It yields the protein CASSFSPGVRDTQYF.

CDR3 in DNA: TGTGCCAGCAGTTACGGACTAGCCCCCGCGTATTTCAATGAGCAGTTCTTC. This codes for CASSYGLAPAYFNEQFF. The chain joins TRBV28 to TRBJ2-1; 8 bases match TRBD2. V lost 4 bases to trimming and J lost 6 bases; unmatched junction nucleotides: 14. CDR1 MDHEN and CDR2 SYDVKM come from the germline V gene. CDR3 length: 17 residues.